This TCR beta chain is drawn from a study of T cells expressing NK-cell markers. Study as a whole: The TCR beta repertoires were obtained from sorted CD3+CD56+NKG2C+, CD3+CD56+NKG2C- and CD3+CD56-NKG2C+ T cells. Eight donors were sequenced, seven testing HCMV-seropositive and one testing seronegative.

Whole-study findings and limits: Whether expanded NKG2C+ T cell clones were HCMV specific stayed uncertain.

Notes on this clonotype: Its target is unknown.

TCRdb reprocessed the 5' RACE reads; each CDR3 protein has one entry and no DNA is given. The sample table includes a few hundred thousand distinct CDR3 sequences. The CDR3 is 16 residues long. Germline-derived CDR1 and CDR2 are MNHEY and SVGAGI. This TCR came from a man between 18 and 69 years old in good health. Sequenced input: blood T cells: a sorted CD56 or NKG2C T cell subset, CD4+ or CD8+ T cells, or bulk PBMC T cells (not recorded which). This sequence joins TRBV6-5 and TRBJ2-2; TCRdb's D call of TRBD1 is untestable without DNA. This chain's CDR3 is CASTLTTTGGTGELFF.